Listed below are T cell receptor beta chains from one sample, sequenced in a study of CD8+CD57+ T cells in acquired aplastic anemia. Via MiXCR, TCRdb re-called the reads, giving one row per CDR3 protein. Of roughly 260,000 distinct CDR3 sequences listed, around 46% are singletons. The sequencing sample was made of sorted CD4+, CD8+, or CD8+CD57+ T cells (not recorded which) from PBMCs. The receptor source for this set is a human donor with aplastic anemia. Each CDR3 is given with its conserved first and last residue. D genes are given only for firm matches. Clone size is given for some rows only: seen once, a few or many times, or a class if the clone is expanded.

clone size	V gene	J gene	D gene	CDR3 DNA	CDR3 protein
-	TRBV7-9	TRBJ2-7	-	TGTGCCAGCAGCCCCGGAGGGTCTTCCTACGAGCAGTACTTC	CASSPGGSSYEQYF
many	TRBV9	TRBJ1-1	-	TGTGCCAGCAACCCAGCCCGTGAAGCTTTCTTT	CASNPAREAFF
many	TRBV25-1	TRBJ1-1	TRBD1	TGTGCCAGCGAGGGGACAGTCAGTGAAGCTTTCTTT	CASEGTVSEAFF
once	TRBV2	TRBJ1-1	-	TGTGCCAGTTACTCTACCGGGACTGAAGCTTTCTTT	CASYSTGTEAFF
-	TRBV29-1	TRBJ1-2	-	TGCAGCGTTGGAGGGGCAAGGGACTATGGCTACACCTTC	CSVGGARDYGYTF
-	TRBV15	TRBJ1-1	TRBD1	TGTGCCACCAGCAGACCCGGGACAGGGTGGTCTGAAGCTTTCTTT	CATSRPGTGWSEAFF
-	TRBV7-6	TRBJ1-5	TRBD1	TGTGCCAGCAGCTCGGGACAGGGGGTCCAGCCCCAGCATTTT	CASSSGQGVQPQHF
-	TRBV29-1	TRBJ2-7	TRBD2	TGTGCCAGCAGCTTAGCGAGTAGCGGGGTCGACGAGCAGTACTTC	CASSLASSGVDEQYF
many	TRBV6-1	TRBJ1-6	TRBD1	TGTGCCAGCAGTGACCGGGACAGGAATTCACCCCTCCACTTT	CASSDRDRNSPLHF
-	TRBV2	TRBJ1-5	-	TGTGCCAGCAGTGAAGGCGTACCCGGTCAGCCCCAGCATTTT	CASSEGVPGQPQHF
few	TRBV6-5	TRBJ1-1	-	TGTGCCAGCAGTCTTGGCCAAACAGGAAACACTGAAGCTTTCTTT	CASSLGQTGNTEAFF
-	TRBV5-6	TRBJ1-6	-	TGTGCCAGCAGCCAGGGCAGGGCCCAGTCACCCCTCCACTTT	CASSQGRAQSPLHF
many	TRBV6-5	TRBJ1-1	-	TGTGCCAGCAGTGAAATTTGGGCGACAGCTGAAGCTTTCTTT	CASSEIWATAEAFF
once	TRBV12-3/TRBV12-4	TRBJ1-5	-	TGTGCCAGCAGTAACAGGGGCAATCAGCCCCAGCATTTT	CASSNRGNQPQHF
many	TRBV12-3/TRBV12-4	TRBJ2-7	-	TGTGCCAGCAGCGCACTAGCAACCTCCTACGAGCAGTACTTC	CASSALATSYEQYF
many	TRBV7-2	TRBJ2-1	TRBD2	TGTGCCAGCAGCTTCGGGACTAGCGGGAGGTACGCTGAGCAGTTCTTC	CASSFGTSGRYAEQFF
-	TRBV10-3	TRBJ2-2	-	TGTGCCGCAGGAGGGGAGGCGAACACCGGGGAGCTGTTTTTT	CAAGGEANTGELFF
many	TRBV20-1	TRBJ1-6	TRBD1	TGCAGTCCAGGGGGTAATTCACCCCTCCACTTT	CSPGGNSPLHF
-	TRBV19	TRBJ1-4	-	TGTGCCAGTAGTGTCCGGACAGATATAAATGAAAAACTGTTTTTT	CASSVRTDINEKLFF
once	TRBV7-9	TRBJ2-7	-	TGTGCCAGCAGCTTGCGTTCAGGGGCCTCCTCCTACGAGCAGTACTTC	CASSLRSGASSYEQYF
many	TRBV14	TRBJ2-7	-	TGTGCCAGCAGCTCGATCGGGGTATACGAGCAGTACTTC	CASSSIGVYEQYF
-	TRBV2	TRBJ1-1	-	TGTGCCAGCAGCGGATGGTCTCCGTTCCAGCTGAACACTGAAGCTTTCTTT	CASSGWSPFQLNTEAFF
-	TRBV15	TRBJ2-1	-	TGTGCCACCAGCACGTATTTGGGGACGGCGTACAATGAGCAGTTCTTC	CATSTYLGTAYNEQFF
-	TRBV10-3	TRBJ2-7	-	-	CAISDSGFYLCAWSEDREPYEQYF
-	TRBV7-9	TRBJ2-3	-	TGTGCCAGCAGCTTAGATCGGTCCGGCTCCTACAATGAGCAGTATTTT	CASSLDRSGSYNEQYF
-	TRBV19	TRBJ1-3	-	TGTGCCAGCCGCAGGACAGCCGGAAACACCATATATTTT	CASRRTAGNTIYF
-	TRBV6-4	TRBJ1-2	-	TGTGCCAGCAGTTTCGACGGCTATGGCTACACCTTC	CASSFDGYGYTF
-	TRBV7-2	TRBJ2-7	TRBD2	TGTGCCAGCAGCGCGCCGGGACTAGCGGGGATCGAGCAGTACTTC	CASSAPGLAGIEQYF
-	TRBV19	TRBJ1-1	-	TGTGCCAGTAGCCAGTTATCATTGGCCGGGGAAGCTTTCTTT	CASSQLSLAGEAFF
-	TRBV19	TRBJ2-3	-	TGTGCCAGTAGTACGAGACAGTTCACAGATACGCAGTATTTT	CASSTRQFTDTQYF
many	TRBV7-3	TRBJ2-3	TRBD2	TGTGCCAGCAGCCCCTGGGGGGGGGAGGCTACAGATACGCAGTATTTT	CASSPWGGEATDTQYF
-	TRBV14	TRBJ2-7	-	TGTGCCAGCAGCCAAGGAGGGACTCCGAGGGACGAGCAGTACTTC	CASSQGGTPRDEQYF
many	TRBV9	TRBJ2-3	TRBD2	TGTGCCAGCAGCGAGGGACTAGCGGAGACAGATACGCAGTATTTT	CASSEGLAETDTQYF
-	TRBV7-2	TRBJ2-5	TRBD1	TGTGCCAGCAGCTTAGTGGGGACAGGAGTGGAGACCCAGTACTTC	CASSLVGTGVETQYF
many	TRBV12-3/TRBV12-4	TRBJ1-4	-	TGTGCCAGCAGCGTGACAGGTTCTGGTGAAAAACTGTTTTTT	CASSVTGSGEKLFF
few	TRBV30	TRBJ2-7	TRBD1	TGTGCCTGGAGTACAGGGGCCTACGAGCAGTACTTC	CAWSTGAYEQYF
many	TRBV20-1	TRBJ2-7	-	TGCAGTGTACGGGACACCGAGGACTACGAGCAGTACTTC	CSVRDTEDYEQYF
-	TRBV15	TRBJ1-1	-	TGTGCCACCAGCAGAGCCCAATTCGACACTGAAGCTTTCTTT	CATSRAQFDTEAFF
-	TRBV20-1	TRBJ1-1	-	TGCAGTGCTAGGTTAAACACTGAAGCTTTCTTT	CSARLNTEAFF
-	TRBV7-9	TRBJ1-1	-	TGTGCCAGCAGCCCTCCAGGGGCGGAGAACACTGAAGCTTTCTTT	CASSPPGAENTEAFF
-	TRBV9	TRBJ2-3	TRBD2	TGTGCCAGCAGTTTGGGACTAGGCTCAGGAGATACGCAGTATTTT	CASSLGLGSGDTQYF
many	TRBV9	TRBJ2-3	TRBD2	TGTGCCAGCAGTAAAAAACTAGCGGGAGGGCCTACAGATACGCAGTATTTT	CASSKKLAGGPTDTQYF